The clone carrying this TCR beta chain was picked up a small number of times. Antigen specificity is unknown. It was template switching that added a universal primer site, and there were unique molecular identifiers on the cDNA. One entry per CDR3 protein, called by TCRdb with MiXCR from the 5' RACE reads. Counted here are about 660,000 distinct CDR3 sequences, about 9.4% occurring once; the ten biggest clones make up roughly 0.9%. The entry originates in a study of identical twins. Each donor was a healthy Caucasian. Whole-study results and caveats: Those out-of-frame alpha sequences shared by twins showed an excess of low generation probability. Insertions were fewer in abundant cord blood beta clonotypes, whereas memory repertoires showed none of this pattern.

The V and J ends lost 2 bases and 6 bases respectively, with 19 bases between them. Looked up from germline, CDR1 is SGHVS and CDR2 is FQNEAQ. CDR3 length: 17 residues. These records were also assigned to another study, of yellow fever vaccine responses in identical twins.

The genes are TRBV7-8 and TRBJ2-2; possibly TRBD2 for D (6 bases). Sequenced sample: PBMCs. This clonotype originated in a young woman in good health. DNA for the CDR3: TGTGCCAGCAGCTTACGGGATGCGGGGTCCAAGGCCGGGGAGCTGTTTTTT. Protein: CASSLRDAGSKAGELFF.